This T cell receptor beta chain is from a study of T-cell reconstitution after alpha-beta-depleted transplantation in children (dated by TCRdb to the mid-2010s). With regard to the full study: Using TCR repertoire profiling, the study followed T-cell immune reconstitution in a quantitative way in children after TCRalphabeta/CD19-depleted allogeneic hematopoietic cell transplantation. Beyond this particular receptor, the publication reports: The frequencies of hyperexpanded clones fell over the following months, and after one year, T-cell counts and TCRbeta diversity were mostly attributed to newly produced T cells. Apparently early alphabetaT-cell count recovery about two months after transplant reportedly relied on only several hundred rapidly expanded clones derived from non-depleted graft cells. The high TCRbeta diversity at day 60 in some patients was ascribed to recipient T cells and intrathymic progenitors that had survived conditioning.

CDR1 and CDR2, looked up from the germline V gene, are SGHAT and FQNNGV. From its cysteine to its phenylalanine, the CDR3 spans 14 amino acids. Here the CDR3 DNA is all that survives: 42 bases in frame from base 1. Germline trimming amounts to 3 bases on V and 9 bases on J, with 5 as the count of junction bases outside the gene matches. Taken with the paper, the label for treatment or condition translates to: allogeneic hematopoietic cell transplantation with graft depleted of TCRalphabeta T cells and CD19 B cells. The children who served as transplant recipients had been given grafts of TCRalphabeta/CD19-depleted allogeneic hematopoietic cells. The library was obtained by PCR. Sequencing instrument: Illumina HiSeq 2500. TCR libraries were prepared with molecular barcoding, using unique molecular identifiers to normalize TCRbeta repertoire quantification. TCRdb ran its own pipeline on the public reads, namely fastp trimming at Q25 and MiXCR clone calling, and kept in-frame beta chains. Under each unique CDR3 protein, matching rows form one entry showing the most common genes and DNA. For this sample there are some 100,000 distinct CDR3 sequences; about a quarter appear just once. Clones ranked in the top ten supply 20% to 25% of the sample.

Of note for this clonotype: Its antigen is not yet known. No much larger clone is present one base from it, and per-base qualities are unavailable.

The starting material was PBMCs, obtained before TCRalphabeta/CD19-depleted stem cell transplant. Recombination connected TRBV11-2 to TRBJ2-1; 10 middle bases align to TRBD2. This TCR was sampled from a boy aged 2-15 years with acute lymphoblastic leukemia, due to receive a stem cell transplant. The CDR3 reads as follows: CASSLGLAFSEQFF. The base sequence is TGTGCCAGCAGCTTGGGACTAGCGTTCAGTGAGCAGTTCTTC.